This TCR beta chain was identified in a study of shared clonotypes between healthy human individuals. Overall study: Per donor, CD8 memory used one plate, CD8 naive used two, CD4 memory used three and CD4 naive used three.

In regard to this clone: The antigen is unknown.

Samples underwent the assay at deep level. TCRdb's copy holds only in-frame clones and misses some; the assay was immunoSEQ multiplex PCR. The sample includes about 800,000 clones, around 96% of them seen just once. The CDR3 covers 15 residues. From germline, CDR1 is MNHNS and CDR2 SASEGT. V lost 10 bases and J lost 4, with 21 bases in between. Cells designated naive CD8 were CD45RO-negative and were positively selected for CCR7, with terminally differentiated effector memory CD45RA+ cells excluded. Study-level results: The authors sampled blood alone, and tissue repertoires likely differ.

The sequenced sample consisted of naive CD8+ T cells sorted from blood. The rearrangement uses TRBV6-1 and TRBJ2-3; perhaps TRBD2 as D (6 bases). The sequence came from a man aged 25 to 40 in good health. The CDR3 DNA reads TGTGCCATCCTTCCGGGAGTGGGCACGGCAGATACGCAGTATTTT. It specifies CAILPGVGTADTQYF.